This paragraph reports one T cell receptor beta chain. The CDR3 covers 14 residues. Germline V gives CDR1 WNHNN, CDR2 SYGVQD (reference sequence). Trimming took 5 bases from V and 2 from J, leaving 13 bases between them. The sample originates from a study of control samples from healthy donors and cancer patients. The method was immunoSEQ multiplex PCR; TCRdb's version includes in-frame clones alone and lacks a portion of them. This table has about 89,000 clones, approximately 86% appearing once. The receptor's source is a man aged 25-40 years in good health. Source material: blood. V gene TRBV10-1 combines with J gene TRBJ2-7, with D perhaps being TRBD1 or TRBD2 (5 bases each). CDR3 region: CASSYHGTAYEQYF. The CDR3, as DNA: TGCGCCAGCAGTTACCACGGGACCGCCTACGAGCAGTACTTC.